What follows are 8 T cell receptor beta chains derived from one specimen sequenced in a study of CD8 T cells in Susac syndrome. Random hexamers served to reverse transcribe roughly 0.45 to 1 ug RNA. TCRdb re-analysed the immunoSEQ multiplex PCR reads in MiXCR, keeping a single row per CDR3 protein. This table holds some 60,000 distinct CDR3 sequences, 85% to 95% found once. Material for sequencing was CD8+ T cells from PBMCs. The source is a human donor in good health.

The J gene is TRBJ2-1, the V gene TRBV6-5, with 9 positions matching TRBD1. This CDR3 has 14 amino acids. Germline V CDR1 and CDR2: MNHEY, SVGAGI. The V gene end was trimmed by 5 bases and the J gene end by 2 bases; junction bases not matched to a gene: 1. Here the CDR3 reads CASSRTGAYNEQFF. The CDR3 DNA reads TGTGCCAGCAGTCGGACAGGGGCCTACAATGAGCAGTTCTTC.

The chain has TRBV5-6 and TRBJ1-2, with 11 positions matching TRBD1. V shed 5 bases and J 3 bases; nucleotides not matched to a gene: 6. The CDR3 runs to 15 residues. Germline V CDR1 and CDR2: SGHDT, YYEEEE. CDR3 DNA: TGTGCCAGCAGATGGGACAGGGGGGAAGACTATGGCTACACCTTC. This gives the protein CASRWDRGEDYGYTF.

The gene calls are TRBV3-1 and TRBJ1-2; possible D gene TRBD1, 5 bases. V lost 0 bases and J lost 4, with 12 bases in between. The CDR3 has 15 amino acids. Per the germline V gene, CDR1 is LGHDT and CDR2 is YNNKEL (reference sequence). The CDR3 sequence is CASSQDYAGTYGYTF. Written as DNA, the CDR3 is TGTGCCAGCAGCCAAGATTATGCGGGGACCTATGGCTACACCTTC.

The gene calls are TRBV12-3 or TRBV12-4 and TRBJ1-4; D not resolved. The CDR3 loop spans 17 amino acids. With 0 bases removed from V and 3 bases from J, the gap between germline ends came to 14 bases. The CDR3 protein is CASSLALMTPANEKLFF. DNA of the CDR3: TGTGCCAGCAGTTTAGCGCTAATGACGCCGGCTAATGAAAAACTGTTTTTT.

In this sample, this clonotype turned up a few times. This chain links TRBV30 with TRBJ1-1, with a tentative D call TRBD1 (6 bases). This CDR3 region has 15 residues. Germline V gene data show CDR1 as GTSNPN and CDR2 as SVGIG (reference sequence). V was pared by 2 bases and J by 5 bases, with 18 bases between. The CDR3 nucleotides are TGTGCCTGGAGTAGAGGTGGCTGGGGGCGAACTGAAGCTTTCTTT. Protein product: CAWSRGGWGRTEAFF. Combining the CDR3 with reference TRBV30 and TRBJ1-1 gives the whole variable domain SQTIHQWPATLVQPVGSPLSLECTVEGTSNPNLYWYRQAAGRGLQLLFYSVGIGQISSEVPQNLSASRPQDRQFILSSKKLLLSDSGFYLCAWSRGGWGRTEAFFGQGTRLTVV.

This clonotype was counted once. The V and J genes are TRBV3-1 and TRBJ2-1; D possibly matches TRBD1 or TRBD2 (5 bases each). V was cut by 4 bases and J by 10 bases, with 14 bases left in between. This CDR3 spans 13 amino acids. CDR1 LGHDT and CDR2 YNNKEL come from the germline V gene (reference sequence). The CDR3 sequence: CASSLGTQGEQFF. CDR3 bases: TGTGCCAGCAGCCTCGGGACGCAAGGGGAGCAGTTCTTC.

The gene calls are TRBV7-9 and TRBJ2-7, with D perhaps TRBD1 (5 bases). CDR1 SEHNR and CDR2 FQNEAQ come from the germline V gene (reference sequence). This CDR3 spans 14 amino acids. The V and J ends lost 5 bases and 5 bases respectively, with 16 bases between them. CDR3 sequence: CASSPADIFDEQYF. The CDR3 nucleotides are TGTGCCAGCAGCCCGGCGGACATCTTCGACGAGCAGTACTTC.

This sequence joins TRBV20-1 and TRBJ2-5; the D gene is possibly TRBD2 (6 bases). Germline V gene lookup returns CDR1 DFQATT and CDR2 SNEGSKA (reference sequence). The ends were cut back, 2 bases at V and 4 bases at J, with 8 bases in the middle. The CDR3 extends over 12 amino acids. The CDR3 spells CSARNGRETQYF. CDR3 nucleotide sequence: TGCAGTGCTAGAAACGGGAGAGAGACCCAGTACTTC.